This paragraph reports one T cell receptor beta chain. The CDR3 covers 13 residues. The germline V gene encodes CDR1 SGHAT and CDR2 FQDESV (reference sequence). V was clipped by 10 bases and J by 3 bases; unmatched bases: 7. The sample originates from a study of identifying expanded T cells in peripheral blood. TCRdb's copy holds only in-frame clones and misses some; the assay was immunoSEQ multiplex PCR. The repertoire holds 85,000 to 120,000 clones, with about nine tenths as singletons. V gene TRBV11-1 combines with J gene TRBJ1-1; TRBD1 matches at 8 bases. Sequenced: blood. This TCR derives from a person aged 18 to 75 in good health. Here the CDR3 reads CATKQDRDTEAFF. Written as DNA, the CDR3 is TGTGCCACCAAACAGGACAGGGACACTGAAGCTTTCTTT.